This is a list of T cell receptor beta chains from one sample in a study of Tregs in tolerant kidney transplant recipients. Generated by immunoSEQ multiplex PCR, the TCRdb table keeps only in-frame clones and is missing some. The data contain 35,000 to 55,000 clones, 91% of them seen just once; the ten biggest clones take up about 0.7%. Material: Tregs from blood. These receptors were obtained from a human donor in good health. Each CDR3 is given with its conserved first and last residue. A D gene is named only where the DNA matches it firmly. The size of a clone is reported for some rows only, either as once, few or many, or as a class for expanded clones.

CDR3 | DNA | J | length | V | size | D
CASSLQGDTQYF | TGCGCCAGCAGCTTGCAGGGCGATACGCAGTATTTT | TRBJ2-3 | 12 | TRBV5-1 | - | -
CASSPRSALQGTEAFF | TGTGCCAGTAGTCCCCGGTCTGCGCTACAGGGCACTGAAGCTTTCTTT | TRBJ1-1 | 16 | TRBV19 | few | -
CASSYPQGGNQPQHF | TGTGCCAGCAGTTACCCCCAGGGGGGCAATCAGCCCCAGCATTTT | TRBJ1-5 | 15 | TRBV6-5 | - | TRBD1
CASLWGLSNSPLHF | TGTGCCAGCCTTTGGGGACTTAGTAATTCACCCCTCCACTTT | TRBJ1-6 | 14 | TRBV2 | - | -
CASSSSGTSGGNEQFF | TGTGCCAGCAGCTCTTCCGGGACTAGCGGGGGGAATGAGCAGTTCTTC | TRBJ2-1 | 16 | TRBV5-4 | - | TRBD2
CASSQYVQRVGAYYGYTF | TGTGCCAGCAGCCAATACGTCCAAAGGGTAGGGGCCTACTATGGCTACACCTTC | TRBJ1-2 | 18 | TRBV4-2 | - | -
CASSLGDGNQPQHF | TGTGCCAGCAGCTTAGGGGACGGGAATCAGCCCCAGCATTTT | TRBJ1-5 | 14 | TRBV11-2 | - | -
CASSLGWGGDFYGYTF | TGTGCCAGCAGCTTAGGATGGGGAGGGGACTTCTATGGCTACACCTTC | TRBJ1-2 | 16 | TRBV7-9 | - | -
CASSSLTSGRADTQYF | TGTGCCAGCAGCTCTCTGACTAGCGGGAGGGCAGATACGCAGTATTTT | TRBJ2-3 | 16 | TRBV7-9 | - | TRBD2
CAAAAGHLAKNIQYF | TGCGCCGCGGCGGCGGGCCACCTAGCCAAAAACATTCAGTACTTC | TRBJ2-4 | 15 | TRBV10-2 | - | -
CASSSALLRWEKLFF | TGTGCCAGCAGTTCTGCCCTCCTCCGTTGGGAAAAACTGTTTTTT | TRBJ1-4 | 15 | TRBV27 | - | -
CASSIGTGGSNQPQHF | TGTGCCAGTAGTATTGGGACAGGGGGTAGCAATCAGCCCCAGCATTTT | TRBJ1-5 | 16 | TRBV19 | - | TRBD1
CASGVGGEAFF | TGTGCCAGCGGGGTGGGAGGTGAAGCTTTCTTT | TRBJ1-1 | 11 | TRBV7-3 | - | -
CASRATGETGEAFF | TGTGCCAGCAGGGCGACAGGGGAAACGGGTGAAGCTTTCTTT | TRBJ1-1 | 14 | TRBV6-5 | - | TRBD1
CAIHRDPLASTDTQYF | TGTGCCATACACAGGGACCCCCTTGCTAGCACAGATACGCAGTATTTT | TRBJ2-3 | 16 | TRBV10-3 | - | -